The 8 T cell receptor beta chains below come from one sample, sequenced in a study of shared clonotypes between healthy human individuals. Assay used: immunoSEQ multiplex PCR; TCRdb lists only in-frame clones, some missing. The data contain roughly 2.2 million clones, around 92% of them singletons. The sample was naive CD4+ T cells from PBMCs. Subset denoted: CD45RA+ positively selected. The receptor source for this set is a man younger than 30 in good health. Some clones in this sample may be carry-over from other donors' samples.

This chain connects TRBV7-9 to TRBJ2-6; 8 bases align to TRBD1. CDR3 length: 15 amino acids. CDR1 and CDR2 from the germline V gene are SEHNR and FQNEAQ (reference sequence). V trimming: 6 bases; J trimming: 4 bases; junction bases outside the gene matches: 5. DNA for the CDR3: TGTGCCAGCAGTCTTACAGGGGGAGGGGCCAACGTCCTGACTTTC. Translated, it gives CASSLTGGGANVLTF.

This clone was counted once. This chain uses TRBV28 with TRBJ2-2; D is perhaps TRBD2 (5 bases). The V gene lost 1 base and the J gene lost 1 base, with 10 bases spanning the gap. This CDR3 is 16 amino acids long. CDR1 is MDHEN, CDR2 SYDVKM, per germline. DNA for the CDR3: TGTGCCAGCAGTTTATTTCCTAGCCTGAACACCGGGGAGCTGTTTTTT. Translation: CASSLFPSLNTGELFF. Together with reference TRBV28 and TRBJ2-2, the CDR3 gives the full variable domain: DVKVTQSSRYLVKRTGEKVFLECVQDMDHENMFWYRQDPGLGLRLIYFSYDVKMKEKGDIPEGYSVSREKKERFSLILESASTNQTSMYLCASSLFPSLNTGELFFGEGSRLTVL.

The chain combines TRBV2 with TRBJ1-2; 7 positions agree with TRBD1. Germline loops: CDR1 SNHLY, CDR2 FYNNEI. CDR3 length: 15 residues. V shed 4 bases and J 0 bases; nucleotides not matched to a gene: 5. The CDR3 DNA is TGTGCCAGCAGTGTCGAGGGACAGTCTAACTATGGCTACACCTTC. It translates to CASSVEGQSNYGYTF.

V and J are TRBV5-1 and TRBJ2-7; 8 positions match TRBD1. This CDR3 spans 14 amino acids. Trimming took 1 base from V and 6 from J; bases not matched to a gene: 6. Germline V gene lookup returns CDR1 SGHRS and CDR2 YFSETQ. This CDR3 reads CASSLLGQAGEQYF. In DNA, the CDR3 is TGCGCCAGCAGCTTGTTGGGACAGGCCGGCGAGCAGTACTTC.

This rearrangement joins TRBV6-1 to TRBJ2-2; the match to TRBD1 covers 7 bases. CDR1 MNHNS and CDR2 SASEGT come from the germline V gene. The ends lost 10 bases at V and 7 bases at J; junction bases unmatched: 9. This CDR3 comprises 13 residues. In nucleotides, the CDR3 is TGTGCCACCATACAGGGGTTCGGCGGGGAGCTGTTTTTT. Its protein is CATIQGFGGELFF.

The V call is TRBV11-3, the J call TRBJ2-3, with a tentative D call TRBD1 (5 bases). Germline V gives CDR1 SGHNT, CDR2 YENEEA. V dropped 4 bases and J dropped 6 bases, with 17 bases sitting between them. This CDR3 comprises 15 residues. The CDR3 DNA is TGTGCCAGCAGCTCATCGAGGCAGGGATGGGATACGCAGTATTTT. This gives the protein CASSSSRQGWDTQYF. Together with reference TRBV11-3 and TRBJ2-3, the CDR3 gives the full variable domain: EAGVVQSPRYKIIEKKQPVAFWCNPISGHNTLYWYLQNLGQGPELLIRYENEEAVDDSQLPKDRFSAERLKGVDSTLKIQPAELGDSAVYLCASSSSRQGWDTQYFGPGTRLTVL.

This chain links TRBV2 with TRBJ1-1, with a possible D match to TRBD1 (5 bases). Germline CDR1 and CDR2: SNHLY and FYNNEI. The CDR3 sequence is 14 residues long. Trimming took off 4 bases at V and 5 bases at J, with 14 bases between the two ends. DNA of the CDR3: TGTGCCAGCAGTGGTCAGGCGGGGGGGACTGAAGCTTTCTTT. Translation gives CASSGQAGGTEAFF.

The chain is built from TRBV5-1 and TRBJ1-4, with D uncertain. The germline V gene encodes CDR1 SGHRS and CDR2 YFSETQ. Trimming removed 0 bases at V and 4 bases at J, with 13 bases between. The CDR3 length is 16 residues. The CDR3 DNA sequence: TGCGCCAGCAGCTTGGGTGCGATATCCCTTAATGAAAAACTGTTTTTT. Translated: CASSLGAISLNEKLFF.